This paragraph covers one TCR beta chain sequence. This entry is derived from a study of blood T cell repertoires in COVID-19. In the study overall: There were acute and convalescent COVID-19 samples, and they came from the United States, Italy and Spain.

Trimming at V came to 0 bases and at J to 4 bases, leaving 8 bases not matched to a gene. This CDR3 contains 17 residues. Per the germline V gene, CDR1 is MGHRA and CDR2 is YSYEKL. Clones were sequenced by immunoSEQ multiplex PCR, and TCRdb holds only the in-frame ones, with some missing. The table records fewer than 250,000 clones, roughly 84% of them present only once. This sequence joins TRBV4-1 and TRBJ1-3; 8 bases match TRBD1. Sequenced material: PBMCs or T cells enriched from blood (not recorded which). The sequence came from a woman in her 40s who had recovered from COVID-19. The CDR3, as DNA: TGCGCCAGCAGCCAAGAGTCGGGGCGACAGGGGGGAAACACCATATATTTT. Protein product: CASSQESGRQGGNTIYF.